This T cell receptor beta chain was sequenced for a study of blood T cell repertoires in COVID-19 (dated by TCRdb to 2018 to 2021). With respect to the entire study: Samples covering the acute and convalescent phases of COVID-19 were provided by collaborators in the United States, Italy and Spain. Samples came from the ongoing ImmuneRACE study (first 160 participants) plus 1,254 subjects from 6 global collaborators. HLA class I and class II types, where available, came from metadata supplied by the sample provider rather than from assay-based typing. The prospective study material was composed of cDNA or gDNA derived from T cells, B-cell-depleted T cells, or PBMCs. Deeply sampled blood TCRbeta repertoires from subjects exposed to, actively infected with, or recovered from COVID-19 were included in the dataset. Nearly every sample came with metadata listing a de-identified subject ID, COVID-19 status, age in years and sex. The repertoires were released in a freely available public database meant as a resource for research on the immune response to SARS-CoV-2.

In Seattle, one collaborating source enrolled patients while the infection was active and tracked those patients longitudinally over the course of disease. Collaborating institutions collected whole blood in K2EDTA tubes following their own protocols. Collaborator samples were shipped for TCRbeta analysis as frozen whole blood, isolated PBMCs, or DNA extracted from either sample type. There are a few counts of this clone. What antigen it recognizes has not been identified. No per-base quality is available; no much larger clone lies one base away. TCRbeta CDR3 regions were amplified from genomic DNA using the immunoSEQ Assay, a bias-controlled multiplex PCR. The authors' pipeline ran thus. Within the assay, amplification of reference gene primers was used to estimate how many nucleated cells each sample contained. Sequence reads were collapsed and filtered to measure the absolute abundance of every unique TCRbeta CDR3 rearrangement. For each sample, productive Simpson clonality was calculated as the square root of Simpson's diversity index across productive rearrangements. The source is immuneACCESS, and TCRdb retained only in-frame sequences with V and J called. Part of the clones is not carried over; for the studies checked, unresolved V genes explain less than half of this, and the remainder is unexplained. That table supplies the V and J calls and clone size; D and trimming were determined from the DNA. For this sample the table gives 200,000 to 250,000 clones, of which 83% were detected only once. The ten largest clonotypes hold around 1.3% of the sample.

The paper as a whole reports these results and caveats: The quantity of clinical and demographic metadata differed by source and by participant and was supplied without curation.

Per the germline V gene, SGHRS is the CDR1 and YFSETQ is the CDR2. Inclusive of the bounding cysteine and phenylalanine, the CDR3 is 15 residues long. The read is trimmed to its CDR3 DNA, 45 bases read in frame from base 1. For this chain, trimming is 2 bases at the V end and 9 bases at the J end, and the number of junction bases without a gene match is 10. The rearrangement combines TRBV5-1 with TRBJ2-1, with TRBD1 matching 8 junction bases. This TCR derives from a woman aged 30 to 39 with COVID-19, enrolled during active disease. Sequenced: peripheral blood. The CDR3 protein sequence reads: CASSLRQGLVAEQFF. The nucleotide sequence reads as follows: TGCGCCAGCAGCTTACGACAGGGGCTGGTGGCTGAGCAGTTCTTC.